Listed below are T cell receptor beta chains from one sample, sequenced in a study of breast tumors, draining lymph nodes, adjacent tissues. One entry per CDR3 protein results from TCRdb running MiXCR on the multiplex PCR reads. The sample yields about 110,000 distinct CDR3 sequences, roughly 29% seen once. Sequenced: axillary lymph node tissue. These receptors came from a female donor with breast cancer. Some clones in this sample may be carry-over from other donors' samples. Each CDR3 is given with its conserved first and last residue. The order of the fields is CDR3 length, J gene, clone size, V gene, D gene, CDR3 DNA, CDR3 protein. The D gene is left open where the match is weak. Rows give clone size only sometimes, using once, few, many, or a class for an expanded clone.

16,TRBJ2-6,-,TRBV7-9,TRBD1,TGTGCCAGCAGCTTGGGACAGCCGTCTGGGGCCAACGTCCTGACTTTC,CASSLGQPSGANVLTF
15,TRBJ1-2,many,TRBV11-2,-,TGTGCCAGCAGCTTATTGGGGGCAGGATCCTATGGCTACACCTTC,CASSLLGAGSYGYTF
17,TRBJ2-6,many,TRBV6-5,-,TGTGCCACCCTCAACGGCAGGGGAAGGGCTGGGGCCAACGTCCTGACTTTC,CATLNGRGRAGANVLTF
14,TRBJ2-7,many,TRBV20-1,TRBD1,TGCAGTGCCGGAGGGGGGACAGGGAACTACGAGCAGTACTTC,CSAGGGTGNYEQYF
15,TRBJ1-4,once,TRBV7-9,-,TGTGCCAGTACCCCGTCAGGAGGACAAAATGAAAAACTGTTTTTT,CASTPSGGQNEKLFF
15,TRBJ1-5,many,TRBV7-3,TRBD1,TGTGCCAGCAGCTTAGGACAGGGGGTACGACAGCCCCAGCATTTT,CASSLGQGVRQPQHF
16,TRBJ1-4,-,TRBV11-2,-,TGCGCCAGCAGCTTAGCGGCGTATGCAACTAATGGAAGACTGTTTTTT,CASSLAAYATNGRLFF
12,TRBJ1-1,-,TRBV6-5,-,TGTGCCAGCAGCCAACCGGGGGCTGAAGCTTCCTTT,CASSQPGAEASF
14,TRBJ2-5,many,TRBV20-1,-,TGCAGTGCTAGGCTCGCGGGGCTCTTGGAGACCCAGTACTTC,CSARLAGLLETQYF
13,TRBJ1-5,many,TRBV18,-,TGTGCCAGCTCACCGAGTGGACTTGCGCCCCAGCATTTT,CASSPSGLAPQHF
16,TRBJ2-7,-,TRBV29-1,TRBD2,TGCAGCGTCTCTCCGGGGCTAGCGGGAGGGACCTACGAGCAGTACTTC,CSVSPGLAGGTYEQYF
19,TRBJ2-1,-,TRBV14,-,TGTGCCAGCAGCCAAGATCCCCCTCGCGTCGCCATTGTCTACAATGAGCAGTTCTTC,CASSQDPPRVAIVYNEQFF
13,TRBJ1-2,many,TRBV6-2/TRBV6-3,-,TGTGCCAGCACTCCTTTGAGGGGCGGCGGCTACACCTTC,CASTPLRGGGYTF
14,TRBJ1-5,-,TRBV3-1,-,TGTGCCAGCAGCAGGGGGGATAGCAATCAGCCCCAGCATTTT,CASSRGDSNQPQHF
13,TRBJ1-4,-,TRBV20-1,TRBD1,TGCAGTGTCGGGACAGGGGGTGATGAAAAACTGTTTTTT,CSVGTGGDEKLFF
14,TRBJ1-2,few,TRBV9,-,TGTGCCAGCAGCCCCAGCGCGGGGACGGGCGGCTACACCTTC,CASSPSAGTGGYTF
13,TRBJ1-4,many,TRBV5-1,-,TGCGCCAGCACCCCGGGACCTAATGAAAAACTGTTTTTT,CASTPGPNEKLFF
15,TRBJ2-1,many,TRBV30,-,TGTGCCTGGGGCGTTGCGGGAAGCTCCTACAATGAGCAGTTCTTC,CAWGVAGSSYNEQFF
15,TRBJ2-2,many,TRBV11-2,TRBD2,TGTGCCAGCAGAACTAGCGGGGGATACACCGGGGAGCTGTTTTTT,CASRTSGGYTGELFF
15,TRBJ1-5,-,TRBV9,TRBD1,TGTGCCAGCAGCGTAGGGGGACAGCAGTCGGAGCCTCAGCATTTT,CASSVGGQQSEPQHF
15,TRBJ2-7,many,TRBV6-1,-,TGTGCCAGCAGTGGACGGACCACACAAGCCTACGAGCAGTACTTC,CASSGRTTQAYEQYF
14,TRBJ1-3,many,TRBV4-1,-,TGCGCCAGCAGCCAAGAGCTCTCTGGAAACACCATATATTTT,CASSQELSGNTIYF
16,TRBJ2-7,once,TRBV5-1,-,TGCGCCAGCAGCCCGCCTGGAGGGGGCAACACCTACGAGCAGCACTTC,CASSPPGGGNTYEQHF
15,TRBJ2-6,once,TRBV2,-,TGTGCCAGCAGGACACAGAGCTCTGGGGCCAACGTCCTGACTTTC,CASRTQSSGANVLTF
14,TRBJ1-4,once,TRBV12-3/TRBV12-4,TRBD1,TGTGCCAGCAGTCTGCCGACAGGGGGAGACATCCTCTGTTTT,CASSLPTGGDILCF
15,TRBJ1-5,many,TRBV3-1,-,TGTGCCAGCAGTTTAACGGACAGTGGCAATCAGCCCCAGCATTTT,CASSLTDSGNQPQHF
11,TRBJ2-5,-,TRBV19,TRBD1,TGTGCCAGTGGGACAGGGGAGACCCAGTACTTC,CASGTGETQYF
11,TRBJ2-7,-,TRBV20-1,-,TGCAGTGCTCCAACAGGATACGAGCAGTACTTC,CSAPTGYEQYF
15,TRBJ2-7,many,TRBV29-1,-,TGCAGCGTTGAAGATCTAGCTGGGGGAGGTTACGAGCAGTACTTC,CSVEDLAGGGYEQYF
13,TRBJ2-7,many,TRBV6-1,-,TGTGCCAGCAGTGGCCAGGCAACCTACGAGCAGTACTTC,CASSGQATYEQYF
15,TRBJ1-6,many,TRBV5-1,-,TGCGCCAGCAGCTTGTCCGGACCGAGTAATTCACCCCTCCACTTT,CASSLSGPSNSPLHF
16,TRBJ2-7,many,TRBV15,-,TGTGCCACCAGCAGATTTAGGACAGCCACCTCCTACGAGCAGTACTTC,CATSRFRTATSYEQYF
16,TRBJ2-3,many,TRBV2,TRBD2,TGTGCCAGCAAAAAGCGGGAGGGCCTAAACACAGATACGCAGTATTTT,CASKKREGLNTDTQYF
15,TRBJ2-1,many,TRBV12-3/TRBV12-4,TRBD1,TGTGCCAGCAGGGTAGACAGGGGATCCTACAATGAGCAGTTCTTC,CASRVDRGSYNEQFF
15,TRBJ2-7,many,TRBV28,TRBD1,TGTGCCAGCAGTGTTGGGACAGGGGATCCCTACGAGCAGTACTTC,CASSVGTGDPYEQYF
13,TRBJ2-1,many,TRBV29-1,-,TGCAGCGTTTTGGACAGCCCTTACAATGAGCAGTTCTTC,CSVLDSPYNEQFF
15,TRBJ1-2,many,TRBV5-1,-,TGCGCCAGCAGCTTGGAGGCAGGGCATAGACTTGGCTACACCTTC,CASSLEAGHRLGYTF
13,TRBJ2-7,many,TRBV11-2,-,TGTGCCAGCAGCTTAGGACGGAACTACGAGCAGTACTTC,CASSLGRNYEQYF
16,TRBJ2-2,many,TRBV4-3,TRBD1,TGCGCCAGCAGCCGGATGGACGGACAGGACACCGGGGAGCTGTTTTTT,CASSRMDGQDTGELFF
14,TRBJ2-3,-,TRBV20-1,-,TGCAGTACCCCGGGGAAGAGCTCCTACAATGAGCAGTATTTT,CSTPGKSSYNEQYF
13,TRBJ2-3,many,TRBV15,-,TGTGCCACCAGTGCGGATTTCGGAGATACGCAGTATTTT,CATSADFGDTQYF
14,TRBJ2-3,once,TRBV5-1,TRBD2,TGCGCCAGCAGCCCACGACTAGCGGGAGATACGCAGTATTTT,CASSPRLAGDTQYF